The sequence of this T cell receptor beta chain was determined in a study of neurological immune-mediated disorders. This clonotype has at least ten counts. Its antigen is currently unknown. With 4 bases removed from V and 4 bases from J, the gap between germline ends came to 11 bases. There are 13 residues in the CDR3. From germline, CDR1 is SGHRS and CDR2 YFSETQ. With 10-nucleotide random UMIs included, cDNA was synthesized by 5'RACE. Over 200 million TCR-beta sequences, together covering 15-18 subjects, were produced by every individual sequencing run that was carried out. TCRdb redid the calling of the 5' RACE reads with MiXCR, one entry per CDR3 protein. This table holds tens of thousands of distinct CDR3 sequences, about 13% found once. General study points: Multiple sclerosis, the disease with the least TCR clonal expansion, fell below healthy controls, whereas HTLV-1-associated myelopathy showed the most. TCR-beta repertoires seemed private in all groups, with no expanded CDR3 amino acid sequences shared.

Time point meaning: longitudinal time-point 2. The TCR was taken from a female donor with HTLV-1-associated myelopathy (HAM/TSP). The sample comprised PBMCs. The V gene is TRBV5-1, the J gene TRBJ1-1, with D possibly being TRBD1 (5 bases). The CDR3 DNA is TGCGCCAGCAGCAAAGGACAAGGCACTGAAGCTTTCTTT. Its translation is CASSKGQGTEAFF.